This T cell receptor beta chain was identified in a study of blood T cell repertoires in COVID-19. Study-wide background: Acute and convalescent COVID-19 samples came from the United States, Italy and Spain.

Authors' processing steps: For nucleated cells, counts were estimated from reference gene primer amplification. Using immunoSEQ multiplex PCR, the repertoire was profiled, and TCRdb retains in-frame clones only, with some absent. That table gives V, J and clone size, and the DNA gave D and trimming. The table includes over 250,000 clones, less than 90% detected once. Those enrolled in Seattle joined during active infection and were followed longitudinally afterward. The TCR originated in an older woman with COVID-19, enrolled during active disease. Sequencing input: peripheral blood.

The CDR3 DNA follows: TGTGCCAGCAGCTTTGGGACAGGGACGAACTCAGGAAACACCATATATTTT. It translates to CASSFGTGTNSGNTIYF. The rearrangement uses TRBV13 and TRBJ1-3; 9 bases are shared with TRBD1. Germline loops: CDR1 PRHDT, CDR2 FYEKMQ (reference sequence). The CDR3 is 17 residues long. Trimming at V came to 3 bases and at J to 4 bases, leaving 10 bases not matched to a gene.